The T cell receptor (beta chain) under discussion was sequenced for a study of T cell repertoires in aging, cancer and after chemotherapy. Rearranged V-D-J TRB sequences were amplified with a mixed TRB-A/B primer pool. Via MiXCR, TCRdb re-called the multiplex PCR reads, giving one row per CDR3 protein. Found here are about 2,900 distinct CDR3 sequences, 25% to 35% of them singletons; the top ten hold approximately 3.7%. Amplification of TCR beta used genomic DNA extracted from peripheral blood. Trimming pared 3 bases from V and 5 bases from J, leaving 14 bases between. The CDR3 has 13 residues. Germline V CDR1 and CDR2: DFQATT, SNEGSKA (reference sequence).

Sequencing was performed on blood. The chain employs TRBV20-1 and TRBJ2-7; no definite D call. This receptor was obtained from a human donor with a solid tumor. The CDR3 sequence is CSARTSPVHEQYF. CDR3 in DNA: TGCAGTGCTAGGACGTCACCTGTGCACGAGCAGTACTTC.